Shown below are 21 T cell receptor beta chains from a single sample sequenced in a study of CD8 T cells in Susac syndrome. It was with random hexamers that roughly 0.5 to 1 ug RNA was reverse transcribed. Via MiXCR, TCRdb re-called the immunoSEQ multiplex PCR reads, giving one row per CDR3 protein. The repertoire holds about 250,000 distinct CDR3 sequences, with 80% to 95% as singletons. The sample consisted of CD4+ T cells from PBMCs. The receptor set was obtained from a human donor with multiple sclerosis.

Here the CDR3 reads CATSAPGRVEAFF. CDR3 nucleotides: TGTGCCACCAGTGCTCCGGGACGAGTTGAAGCTTTCTTT. The V and J genes are TRBV24-1 and TRBJ1-1, with D possibly being TRBD1 (5 bases). This CDR3 spans 13 amino acids. Germline loops: CDR1 KGHDR, CDR2 SFDVKD. Trimming cost V 5 bases and J 7 bases, with 13 bases left between them.

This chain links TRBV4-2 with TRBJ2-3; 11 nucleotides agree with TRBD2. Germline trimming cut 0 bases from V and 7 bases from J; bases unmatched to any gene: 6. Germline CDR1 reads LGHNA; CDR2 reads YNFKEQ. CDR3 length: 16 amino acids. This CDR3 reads CASSQDRASGRYTQYF. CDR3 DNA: TGTGCCAGCAGCCAAGATAGGGCTAGCGGGAGGTATACGCAGTATTTT.

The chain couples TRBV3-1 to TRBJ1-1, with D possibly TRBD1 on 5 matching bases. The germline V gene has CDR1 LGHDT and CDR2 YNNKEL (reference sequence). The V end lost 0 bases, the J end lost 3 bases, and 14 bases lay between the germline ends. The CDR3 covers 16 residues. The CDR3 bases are TGTGCCAGCAGCCAAGATTTGCGGGACTACGACACTGAAGCTTTCTTT. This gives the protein CASSQDLRDYDTEAFF.

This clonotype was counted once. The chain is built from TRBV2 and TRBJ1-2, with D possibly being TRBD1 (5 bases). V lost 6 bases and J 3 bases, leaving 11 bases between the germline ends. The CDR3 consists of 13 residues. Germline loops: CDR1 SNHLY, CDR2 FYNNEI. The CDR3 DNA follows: TGTGCCAGCAGGTTCTCGGGGGACTATGGCTACACCTTC. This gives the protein CASRFSGDYGYTF. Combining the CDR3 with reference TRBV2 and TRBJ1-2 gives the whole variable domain EPEVTQTPSHQVTQMGQEVILRCVPISNHLYFYWYRQILGQKVEFLVSFYNNEISEKSEIFDDQFSVERPDGSNFTLKIRSTKLEDSAMYFCASRFSGDYGYTFGSGTRLTVV.

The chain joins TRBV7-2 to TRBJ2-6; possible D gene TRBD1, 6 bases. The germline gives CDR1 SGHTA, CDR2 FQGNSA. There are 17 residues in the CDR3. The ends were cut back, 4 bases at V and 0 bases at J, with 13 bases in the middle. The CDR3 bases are TGTGCCAGCAGCTCCCGGGACACATACTCTGGGGCCAACGTCCTGACTTTC. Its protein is CASSSRDTYSGANVLTF.

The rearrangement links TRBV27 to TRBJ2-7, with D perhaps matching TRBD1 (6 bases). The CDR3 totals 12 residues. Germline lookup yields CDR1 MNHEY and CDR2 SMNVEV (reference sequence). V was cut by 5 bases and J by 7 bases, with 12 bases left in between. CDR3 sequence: CASSGVGGEQYF. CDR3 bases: TGTGCCAGCAGTGGCGTAGGGGGTGAGCAGTACTTC.

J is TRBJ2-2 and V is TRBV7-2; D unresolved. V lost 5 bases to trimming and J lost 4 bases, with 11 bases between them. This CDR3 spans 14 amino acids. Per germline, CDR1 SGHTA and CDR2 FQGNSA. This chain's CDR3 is CASSAWSSTGELFF. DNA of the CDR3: TGTGCCAGCAGCGCCTGGAGCAGCACCGGGGAGCTGTTTTTT. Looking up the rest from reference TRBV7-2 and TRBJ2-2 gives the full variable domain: GAGVSQSPSNKVTEKGKDVELRCDPISGHTALYWYRQSLGQGLEFLIYFQGNSAPDKSGLPSDRFSAERTGGSVSTLTIQRTQQEDSAVYLCASSAWSSTGELFFGEGSRLTVL.

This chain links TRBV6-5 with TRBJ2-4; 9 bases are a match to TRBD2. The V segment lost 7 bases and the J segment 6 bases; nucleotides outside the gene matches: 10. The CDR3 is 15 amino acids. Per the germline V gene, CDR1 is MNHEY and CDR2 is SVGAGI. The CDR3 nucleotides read TGTGCCAGCACCGTGGCGGGGGGGGAAGGAAACATTCAGTACTTC. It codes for CASTVAGGEGNIQYF.

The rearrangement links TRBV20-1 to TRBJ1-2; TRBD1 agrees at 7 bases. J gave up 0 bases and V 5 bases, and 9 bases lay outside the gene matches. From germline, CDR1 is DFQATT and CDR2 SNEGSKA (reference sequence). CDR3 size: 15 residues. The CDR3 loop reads CSAFQDRRPNYGYTF. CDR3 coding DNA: TGCAGTGCTTTCCAGGACAGGAGACCTAACTATGGCTACACCTTC.

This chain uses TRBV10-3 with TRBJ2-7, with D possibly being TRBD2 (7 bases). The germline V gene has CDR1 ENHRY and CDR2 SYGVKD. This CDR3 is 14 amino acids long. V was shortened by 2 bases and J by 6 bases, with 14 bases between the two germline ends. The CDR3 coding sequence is TGTGCCATCAGTGAGAGAGGGGGGGAAGGCGAGCAGTACGTC. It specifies CAISERGGEGEQYV.

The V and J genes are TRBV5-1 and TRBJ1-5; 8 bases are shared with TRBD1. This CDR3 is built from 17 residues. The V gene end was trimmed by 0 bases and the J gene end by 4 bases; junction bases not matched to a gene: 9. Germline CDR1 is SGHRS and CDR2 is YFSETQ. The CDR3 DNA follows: TGCGCCAGCAGCTTGGCCGGGGGACAGGAGTTTAATCAGCCCCAGCATTTT. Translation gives CASSLAGGQEFNQPQHF.

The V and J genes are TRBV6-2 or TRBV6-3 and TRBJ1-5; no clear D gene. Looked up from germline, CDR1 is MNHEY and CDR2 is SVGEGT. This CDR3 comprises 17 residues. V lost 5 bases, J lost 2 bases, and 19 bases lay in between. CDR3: CASSSSVVVVRNQPQHF. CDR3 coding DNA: TGTGCCAGCAGTAGTTCAGTAGTGGTGGTGCGCAATCAGCCCCAGCATTTT.

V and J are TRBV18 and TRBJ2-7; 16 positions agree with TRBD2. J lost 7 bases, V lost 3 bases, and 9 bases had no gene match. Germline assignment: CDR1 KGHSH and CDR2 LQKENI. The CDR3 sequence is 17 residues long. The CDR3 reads CASSPPGLAGGGGEQYV. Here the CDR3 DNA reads TGTGCCAGCTCACCGCCGGGACTAGCGGGAGGGGGAGGAGAGCAGTACGTC.

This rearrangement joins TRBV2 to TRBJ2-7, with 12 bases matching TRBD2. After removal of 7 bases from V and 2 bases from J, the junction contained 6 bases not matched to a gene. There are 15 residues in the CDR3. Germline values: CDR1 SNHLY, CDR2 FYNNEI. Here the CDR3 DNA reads TGTGCCAGCACCTTACTAGCGGGGGGTACCTACGAGCAGTACTTC. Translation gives CASTLLAGGTYEQYF. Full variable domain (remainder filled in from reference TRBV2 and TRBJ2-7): EPEVTQTPSHQVTQMGQEVILRCVPISNHLYFYWYRQILGQKVEFLVSFYNNEISEKSEIFDDQFSVERPDGSNFTLKIRSTKLEDSAMYFCASTLLAGGTYEQYFGPGTRLTVT.

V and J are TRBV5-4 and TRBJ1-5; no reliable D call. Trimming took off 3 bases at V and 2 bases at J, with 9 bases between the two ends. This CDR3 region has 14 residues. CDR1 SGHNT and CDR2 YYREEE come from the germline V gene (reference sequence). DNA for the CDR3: TGTGCCAGCAGCTACGGAGGCGGCAATCAGCCCCAGCATTTT. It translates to CASSYGGGNQPQHF.

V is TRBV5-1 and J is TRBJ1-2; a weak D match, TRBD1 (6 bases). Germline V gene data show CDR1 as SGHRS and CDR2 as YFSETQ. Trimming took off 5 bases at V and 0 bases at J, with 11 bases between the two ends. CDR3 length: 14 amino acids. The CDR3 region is CASRGDTTNYGYTF. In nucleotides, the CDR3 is TGCGCCAGCAGGGGGGACACCACTAACTATGGCTACACCTTC.

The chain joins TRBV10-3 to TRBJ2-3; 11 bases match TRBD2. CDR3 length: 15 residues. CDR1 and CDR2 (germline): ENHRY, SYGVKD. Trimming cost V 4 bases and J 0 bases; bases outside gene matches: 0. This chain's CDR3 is CAISGTSGSTDTQYF. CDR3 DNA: TGTGCCATCAGTGGGACTAGCGGGAGCACAGATACGCAGTATTTT.

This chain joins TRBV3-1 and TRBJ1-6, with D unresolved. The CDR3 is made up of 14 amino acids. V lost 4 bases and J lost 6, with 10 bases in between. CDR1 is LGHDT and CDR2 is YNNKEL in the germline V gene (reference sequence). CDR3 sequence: CASSLSGSNSPLHF. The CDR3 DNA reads TGTGCCAGCAGCCTAAGCGGATCTAATTCACCCCTCCACTTT.

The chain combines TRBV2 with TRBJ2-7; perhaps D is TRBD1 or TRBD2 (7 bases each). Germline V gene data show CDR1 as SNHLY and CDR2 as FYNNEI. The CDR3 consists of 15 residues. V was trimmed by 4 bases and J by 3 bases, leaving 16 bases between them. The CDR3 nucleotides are TGTGCCAGCAGTGCAGGGAGGGGGCGAGTCTACGAGCAGTACGTC. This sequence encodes CASSAGRGRVYEQYV.

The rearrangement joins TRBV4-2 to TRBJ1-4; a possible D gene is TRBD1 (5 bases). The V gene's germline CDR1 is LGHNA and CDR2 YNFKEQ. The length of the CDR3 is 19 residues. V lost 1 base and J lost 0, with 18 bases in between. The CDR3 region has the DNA TGTGCCAGCAGCCAAGTAGCGGGGCTCCGACGTACAACTAATGAAAAACTGTTTTTT. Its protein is CASSQVAGLRRTTNEKLFF.

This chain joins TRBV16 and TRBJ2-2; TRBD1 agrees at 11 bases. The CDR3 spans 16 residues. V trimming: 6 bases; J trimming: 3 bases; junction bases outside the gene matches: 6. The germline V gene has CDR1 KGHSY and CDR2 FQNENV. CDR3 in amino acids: CASRPWTGGDTGELFF. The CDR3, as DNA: TGTGCCAGCAGACCCTGGACAGGGGGCGACACCGGGGAGCTGTTTTTT.